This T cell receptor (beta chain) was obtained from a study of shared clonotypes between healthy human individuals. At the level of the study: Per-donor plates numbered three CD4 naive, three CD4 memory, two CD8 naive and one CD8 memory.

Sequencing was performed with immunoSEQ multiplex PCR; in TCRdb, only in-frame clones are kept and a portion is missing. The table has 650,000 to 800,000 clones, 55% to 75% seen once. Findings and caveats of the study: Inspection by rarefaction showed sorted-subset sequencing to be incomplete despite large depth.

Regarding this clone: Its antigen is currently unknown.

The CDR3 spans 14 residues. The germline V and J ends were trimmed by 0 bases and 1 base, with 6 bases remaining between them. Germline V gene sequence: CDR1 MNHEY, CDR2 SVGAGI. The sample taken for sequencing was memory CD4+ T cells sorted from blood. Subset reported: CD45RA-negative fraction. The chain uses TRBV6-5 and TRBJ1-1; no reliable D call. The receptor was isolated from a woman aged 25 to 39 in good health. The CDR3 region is CASSYSPANTEAFF. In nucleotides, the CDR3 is TGTGCCAGCAGTTACTCCCCCGCGAACACTGAAGCTTTCTTT.